This T cell receptor beta chain came from a study of response to subunit inactivated influenza vaccine. Study conclusions and caveats: Authors suggested seasonal influenza vaccinations each recruit few new T cells.

Only a few counts were recorded for this clonotype. The antigen remains unidentified. TCRdb processed the RT-PCR reads anew with MiXCR; each CDR3 protein has one entry. The sample lists more than 450,000 distinct CDR3 sequences, under 9% occurring once. V was cut by 5 bases and J by 4 bases, with 14 bases left in between. Germline CDR1 and CDR2: SSHAT and FNYEAQ (reference sequence). The CDR3 sequence is 14 residues long. The V call is TRBV7-7, the J call TRBJ2-5; D not certain. This clonotype was sampled from a man in his fifties or sixties who received an inactivated influenza vaccine. Sequencing used PBMCs from blood, obtained about 23 months after vaccination. The CDR3 DNA follows: TGTGCCAGCAGCCCTAATACAATGGGAGAGACCCAGTACTTC. It encodes CASSPNTMGETQYF.